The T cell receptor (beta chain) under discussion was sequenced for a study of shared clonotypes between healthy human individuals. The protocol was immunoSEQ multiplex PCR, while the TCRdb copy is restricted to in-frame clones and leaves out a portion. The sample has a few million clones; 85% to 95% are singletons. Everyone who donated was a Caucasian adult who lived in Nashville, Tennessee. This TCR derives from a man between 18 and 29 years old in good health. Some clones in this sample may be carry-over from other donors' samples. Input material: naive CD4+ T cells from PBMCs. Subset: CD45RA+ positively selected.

The CDR3 region is CASFDGMSYEQYF. The DNA of the CDR3 is TGTGCCAGCTTTGATGGCATGAGCTACGAGCAGTACTTC. The chain employs TRBV2 and TRBJ2-7; D is uncertain. Trimming shortened V by 8 bases and J by 3 bases, and 14 bases separated the two germline ends. The CDR3 extends over 13 amino acids. CDR1 SNHLY and CDR2 FYNNEI come from the germline V gene. Full variable domain (outside the CDR3, taken from reference TRBV2 and TRBJ2-7): EPEVTQTPSHQVTQMGQEVILRCVPISNHLYFYWYRQILGQKVEFLVSFYNNEISEKSEIFDDQFSVERPDGSNFTLKIRSTKLEDSAMYFCASFDGMSYEQYFGPGTRLTVT.